The source of this TCR beta chain is a study of T cell repertoires in cytomegalovirus infection. Each CDR3 protein is one row after TCRdb ran MiXCR on the reads. This repertoire shows around 550,000 distinct CDR3 sequences, more than 20% found once; its top ten account for approximately 13%. This CDR3 spans 13 amino acids. Germline V gives CDR1 SGHTA, CDR2 FQGNSA. Between the trimmed V and J ends, which lost 8 bases and 3 bases, there was a span of 11 bases. The sequenced sample consisted of PBMCs. The chain carries TRBV7-2 and TRBJ2-1; D is unresolved. The source is a human donor in good health (CMV status not recorded). Some clones in this sample may be carry-over from other donors' samples. CDR3 bases: TGTGCCAGCTCAAGGCTGAACTACAATGAGCAGTTCTTC. Translating it yields CASSRLNYNEQFF.